The TCR beta chain under discussion was sequenced for a study of T cells of healthy individuals. The V gene's germline CDR1 is LGHNA and CDR2 YSLEER. CDR3 size: 16 residues. In TCRdb, the 5' RACE reads were re-called with MiXCR into one record per CDR3 protein. The sample contains approximately 50,000 distinct CDR3 sequences, approximately 15% of which appear only once. Concerning this clonotype: A junction end diverges from the germline sequence, so it may reflect a read error.

J is TRBJ2-2 and V is TRBV4-3; D gene uncertain. The clonotype was recovered from a human donor in good health. The CDR3 nucleotides read TGCGCCAGCAGCCAAGATCCGGGCAAGAACACCTGGGAGCTGTTTTTT. Protein product: CASSQDPGKNTWELFF.